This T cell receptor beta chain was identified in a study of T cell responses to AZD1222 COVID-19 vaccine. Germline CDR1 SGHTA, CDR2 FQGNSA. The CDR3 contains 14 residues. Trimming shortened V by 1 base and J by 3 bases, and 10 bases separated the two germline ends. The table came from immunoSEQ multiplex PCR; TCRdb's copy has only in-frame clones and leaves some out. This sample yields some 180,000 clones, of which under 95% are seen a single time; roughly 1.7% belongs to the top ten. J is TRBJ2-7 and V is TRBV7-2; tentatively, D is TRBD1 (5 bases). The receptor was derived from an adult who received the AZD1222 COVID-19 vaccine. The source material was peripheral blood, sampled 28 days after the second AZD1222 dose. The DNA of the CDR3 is TGTGCCAGCAGCTTAGGGGCCAGGGTCTACGAGCAGTACTTC. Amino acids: CASSLGARVYEQYF.